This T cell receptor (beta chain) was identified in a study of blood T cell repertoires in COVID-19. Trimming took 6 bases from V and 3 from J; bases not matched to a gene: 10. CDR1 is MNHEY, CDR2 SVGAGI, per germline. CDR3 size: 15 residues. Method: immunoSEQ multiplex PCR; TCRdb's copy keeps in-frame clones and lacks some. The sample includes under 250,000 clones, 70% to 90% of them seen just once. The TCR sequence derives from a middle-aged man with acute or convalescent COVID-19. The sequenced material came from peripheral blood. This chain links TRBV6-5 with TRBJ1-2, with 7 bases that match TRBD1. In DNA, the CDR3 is TGTGCCAGCAGCTCAACCGGGACAGCTTACTATGGCTACACCTTC. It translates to CASSSTGTAYYGYTF.